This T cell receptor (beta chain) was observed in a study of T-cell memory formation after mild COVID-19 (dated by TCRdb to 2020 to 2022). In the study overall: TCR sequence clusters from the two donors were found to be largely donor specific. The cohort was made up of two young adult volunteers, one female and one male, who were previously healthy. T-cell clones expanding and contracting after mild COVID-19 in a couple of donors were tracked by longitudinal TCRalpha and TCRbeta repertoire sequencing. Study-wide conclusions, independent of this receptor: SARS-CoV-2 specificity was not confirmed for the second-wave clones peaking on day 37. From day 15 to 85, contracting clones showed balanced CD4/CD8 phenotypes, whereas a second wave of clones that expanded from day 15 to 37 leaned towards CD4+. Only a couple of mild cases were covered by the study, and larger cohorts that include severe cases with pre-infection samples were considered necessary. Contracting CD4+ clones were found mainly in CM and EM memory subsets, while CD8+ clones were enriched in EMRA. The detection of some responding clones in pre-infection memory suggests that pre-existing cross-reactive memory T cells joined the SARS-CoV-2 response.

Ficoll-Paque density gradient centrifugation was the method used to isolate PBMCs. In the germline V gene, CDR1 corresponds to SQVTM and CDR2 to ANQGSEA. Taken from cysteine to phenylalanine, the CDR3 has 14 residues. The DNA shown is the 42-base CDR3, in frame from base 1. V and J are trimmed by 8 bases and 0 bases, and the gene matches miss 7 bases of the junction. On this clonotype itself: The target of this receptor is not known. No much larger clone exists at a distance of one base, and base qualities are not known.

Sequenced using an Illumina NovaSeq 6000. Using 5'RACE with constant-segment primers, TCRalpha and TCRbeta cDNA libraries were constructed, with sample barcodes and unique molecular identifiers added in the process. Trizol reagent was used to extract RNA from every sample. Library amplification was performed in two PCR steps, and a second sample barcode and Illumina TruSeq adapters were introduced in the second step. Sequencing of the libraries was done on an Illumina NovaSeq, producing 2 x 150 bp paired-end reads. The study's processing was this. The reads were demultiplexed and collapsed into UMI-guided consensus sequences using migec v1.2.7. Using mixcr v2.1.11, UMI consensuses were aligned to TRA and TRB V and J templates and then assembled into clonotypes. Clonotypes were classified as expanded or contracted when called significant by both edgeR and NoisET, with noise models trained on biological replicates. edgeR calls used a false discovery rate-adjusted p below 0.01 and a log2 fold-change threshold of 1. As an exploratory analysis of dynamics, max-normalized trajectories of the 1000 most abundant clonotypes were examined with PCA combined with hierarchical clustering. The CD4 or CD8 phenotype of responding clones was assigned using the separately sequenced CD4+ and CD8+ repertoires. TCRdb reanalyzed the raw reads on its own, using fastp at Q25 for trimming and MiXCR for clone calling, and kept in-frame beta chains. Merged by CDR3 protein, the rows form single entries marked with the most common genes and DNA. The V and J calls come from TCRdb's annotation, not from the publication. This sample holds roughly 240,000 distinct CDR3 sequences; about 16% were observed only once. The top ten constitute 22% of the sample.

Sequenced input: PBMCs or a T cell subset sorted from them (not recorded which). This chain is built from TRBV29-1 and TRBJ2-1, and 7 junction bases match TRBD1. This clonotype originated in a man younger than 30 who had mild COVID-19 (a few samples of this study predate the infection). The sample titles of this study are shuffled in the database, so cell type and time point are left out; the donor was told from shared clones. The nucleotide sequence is TGCAGCCTCGAGGGACAGAGCTCCTACAATGAGCAGTTCTTC. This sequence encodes CSLEGQSSYNEQFF.